These T cell receptor beta chains were read from a single sample in a study of T cell responses to AZD1222 COVID-19 vaccine. The table came from immunoSEQ multiplex PCR; TCRdb's copy has only in-frame clones and leaves some out. The profile shows under 200,000 clones, 85% to 95% of them singletons. The material sequenced was peripheral blood, taken on day 0 of AZD1222 vaccination. These receptors were obtained from an adult in good health. CDR3s include the opening cysteine and the closing phenylalanine or tryptophan. Each record gives: J gene, D gene, V gene, CDR3 protein. A D gene is named only where the DNA matches it firmly.

TRBJ1-1	-	TRBV20-1	CSARGLGQPFF
TRBJ1-1	-	TRBV5-1	CASSFTTGMDTEAFF
TRBJ1-1	-	TRBV10-2	CASSDLRGTEAFF
TRBJ1-1	-	TRBV2	CASSEGVNTEAFF
TRBJ1-3	-	TRBV7-8	CASSLDRVSGNTIYF
TRBJ2-1	-	TRBV7-9	CASSLVSSYNEQFF
TRBJ1-5	-	TRBV13	CASSLAGQEGNQPQHF
TRBJ1-2	-	TRBV12-3/TRBV12-4	CASSLGFYGYTF
TRBJ2-7	-	TRBV5-4	CASSLFGEQYF
TRBJ2-2	-	TRBV10-1	CASKPGANTGELFF
TRBJ2-1	-	TRBV7-2	CASSFIVSGYNEQFF
TRBJ2-3	TRBD1	TRBV13	CASSFRTGTGTQYF
TRBJ2-3	TRBD2	TRBV7-9	CASSLIYGGSTDTQYF
TRBJ1-2	-	TRBV4-1	CASSQGVSYGYTF
TRBJ1-6	-	TRBV7-8	CASSLGALGGSPLHF
TRBJ1-1	-	TRBV7-9	CASSLMAATEAFF
TRBJ1-2	-	TRBV19	CASDAASYGYTF
TRBJ1-2	-	TRBV7-2	CASSLWTASYGYTF